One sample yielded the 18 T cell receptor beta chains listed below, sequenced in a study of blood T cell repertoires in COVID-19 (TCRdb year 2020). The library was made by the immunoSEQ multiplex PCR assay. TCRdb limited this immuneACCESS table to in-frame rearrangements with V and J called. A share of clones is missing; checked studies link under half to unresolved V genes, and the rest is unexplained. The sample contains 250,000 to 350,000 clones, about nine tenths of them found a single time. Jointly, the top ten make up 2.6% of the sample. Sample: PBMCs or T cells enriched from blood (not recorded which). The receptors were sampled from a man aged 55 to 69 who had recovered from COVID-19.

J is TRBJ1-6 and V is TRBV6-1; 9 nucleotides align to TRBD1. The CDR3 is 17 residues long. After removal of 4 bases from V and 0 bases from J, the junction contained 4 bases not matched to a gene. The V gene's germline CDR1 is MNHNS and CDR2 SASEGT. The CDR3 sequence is CASSAGTGSSYNSPLHF. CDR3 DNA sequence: TGTGCCAGCAGTGCCGGGACAGGGAGCTCCTATAATTCACCCCTCCACTTT.

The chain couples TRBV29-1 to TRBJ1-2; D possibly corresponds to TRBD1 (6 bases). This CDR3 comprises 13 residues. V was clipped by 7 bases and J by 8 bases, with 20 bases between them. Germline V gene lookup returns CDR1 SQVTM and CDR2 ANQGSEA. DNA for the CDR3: TGCAGCGCCGTGGTAAGCGGGGGCTCCGGCTACACCTTC. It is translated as CSAVVSGGSGYTF. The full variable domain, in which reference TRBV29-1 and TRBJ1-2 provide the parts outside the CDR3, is SAVISQKPSRDICQRGTSLTIQCQVDSQVTMMFWYRQQPGQSLTLIATANQGSEATYESGFVIDKFPISRPNLTFSTLTVSNMSPEDSSIYLCSAVVSGGSGYTFGSGTRLTVV.

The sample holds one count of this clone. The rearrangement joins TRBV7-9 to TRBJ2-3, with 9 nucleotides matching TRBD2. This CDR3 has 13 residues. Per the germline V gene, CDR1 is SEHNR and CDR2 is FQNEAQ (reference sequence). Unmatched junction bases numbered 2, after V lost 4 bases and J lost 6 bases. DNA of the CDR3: TGTGCCAGCAGCTGGCTAGCGGGGGATACGCAGTATTTT. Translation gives CASSWLAGDTQYF.

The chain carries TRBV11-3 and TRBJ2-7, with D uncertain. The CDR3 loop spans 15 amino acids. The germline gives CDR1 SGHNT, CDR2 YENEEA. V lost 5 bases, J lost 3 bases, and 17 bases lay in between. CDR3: CASSTKKNLYYEQYF. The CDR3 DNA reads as TGTGCCAGCAGCACCAAAAAGAACCTATACTACGAGCAGTACTTC.

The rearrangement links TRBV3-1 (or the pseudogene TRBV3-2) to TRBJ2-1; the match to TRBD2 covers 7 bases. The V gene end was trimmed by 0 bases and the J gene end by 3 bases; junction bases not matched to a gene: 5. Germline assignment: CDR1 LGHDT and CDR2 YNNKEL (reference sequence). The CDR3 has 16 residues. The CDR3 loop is CASSQDPASGYNEQFF. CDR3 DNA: TGTGCCAGCAGCCAAGATCCAGCTAGCGGCTACAATGAGCAGTTCTTC.

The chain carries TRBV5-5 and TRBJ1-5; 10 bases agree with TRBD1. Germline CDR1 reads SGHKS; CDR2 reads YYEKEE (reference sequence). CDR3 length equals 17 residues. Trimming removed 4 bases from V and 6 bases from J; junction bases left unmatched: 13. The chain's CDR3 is CASSESGTGANGQPQHF. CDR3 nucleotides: TGTGCCAGCAGCGAATCAGGGACAGGGGCGAATGGTCAGCCCCAGCATTTT.

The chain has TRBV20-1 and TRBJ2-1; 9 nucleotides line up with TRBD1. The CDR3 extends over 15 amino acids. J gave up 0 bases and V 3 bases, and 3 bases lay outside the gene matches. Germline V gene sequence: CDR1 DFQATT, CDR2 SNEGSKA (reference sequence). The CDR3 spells CSASMGQGSYNEQFF. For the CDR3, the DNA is TGCAGTGCTAGTATGGGACAGGGCTCCTACAATGAGCAGTTCTTC.

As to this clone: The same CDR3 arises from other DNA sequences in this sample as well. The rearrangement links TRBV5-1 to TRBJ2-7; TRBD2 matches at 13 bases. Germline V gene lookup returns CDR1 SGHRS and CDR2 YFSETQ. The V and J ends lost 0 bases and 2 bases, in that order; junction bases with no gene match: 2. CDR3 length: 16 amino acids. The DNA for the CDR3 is TGCGCCAGCAGCTTGGGGGGGACTAGCGGGACCTACGAGCAGTACTTC. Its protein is CASSLGGTSGTYEQYF.

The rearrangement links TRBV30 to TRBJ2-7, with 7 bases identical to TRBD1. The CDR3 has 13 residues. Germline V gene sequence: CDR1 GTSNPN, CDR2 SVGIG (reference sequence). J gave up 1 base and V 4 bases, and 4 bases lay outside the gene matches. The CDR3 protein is CAWNRGESYEQYF. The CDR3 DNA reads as TGTGCCTGGAACAGGGGCGAGTCCTACGAGCAGTACTTC. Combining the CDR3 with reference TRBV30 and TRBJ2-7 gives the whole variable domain SQTIHQWPATLVQPVGSPLSLECTVEGTSNPNLYWYRQAAGRGLQLLFYSVGIGQISSEVPQNLSASRPQDRQFILSSKKLLLSDSGFYLCAWNRGESYEQYFGPGTRLTVT.

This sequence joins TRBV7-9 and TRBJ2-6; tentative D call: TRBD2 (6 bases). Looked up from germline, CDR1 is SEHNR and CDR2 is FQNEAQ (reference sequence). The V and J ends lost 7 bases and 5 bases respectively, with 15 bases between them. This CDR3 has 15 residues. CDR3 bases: TGTGCCAGCACGATATTAGCGGAGAGGGCCAACGTCCTGACTTTC. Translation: CASTILAERANVLTF.

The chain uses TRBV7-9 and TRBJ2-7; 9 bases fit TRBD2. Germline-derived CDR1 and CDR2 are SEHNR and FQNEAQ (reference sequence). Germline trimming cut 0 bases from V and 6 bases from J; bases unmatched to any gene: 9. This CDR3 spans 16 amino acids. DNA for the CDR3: TGTGCCAGCAGCTTAGCGCGGGGTAGCGGGAGCTCCGAGCAGTACTTC. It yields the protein CASSLARGSGSSEQYF.

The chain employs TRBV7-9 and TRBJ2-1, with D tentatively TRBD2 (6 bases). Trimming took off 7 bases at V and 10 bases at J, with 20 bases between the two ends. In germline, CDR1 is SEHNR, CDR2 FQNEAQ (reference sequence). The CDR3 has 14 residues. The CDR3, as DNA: TGTGCCAGCATGCTTGGCCCGGTGGGGAGGGAGCAGTTCTTC. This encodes CASMLGPVGREQFF.

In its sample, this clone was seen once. The CDR3 DNA sequence: TGTGCCAGTAGTTGGACAGGGGGTCTCGCTGAAGCTTTCTTT. Translated, it gives CASSWTGGLAEAFF. The chain is built from TRBV19 and TRBJ1-1; 10 positions match TRBD1. Germline CDR1 is LNHDA and CDR2 is SQIVND (reference sequence). This CDR3 region has 14 residues. V gave up 5 bases and J gave up 6 bases; unmatched junction bases: 6.

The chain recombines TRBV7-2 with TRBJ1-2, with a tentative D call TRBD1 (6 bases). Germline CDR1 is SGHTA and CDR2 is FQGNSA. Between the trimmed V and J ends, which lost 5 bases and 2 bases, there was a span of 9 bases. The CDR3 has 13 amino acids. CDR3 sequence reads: CASSRQENYGYTF. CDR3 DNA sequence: TGTGCCAGCAGCAGACAGGAGAACTATGGCTACACCTTC.

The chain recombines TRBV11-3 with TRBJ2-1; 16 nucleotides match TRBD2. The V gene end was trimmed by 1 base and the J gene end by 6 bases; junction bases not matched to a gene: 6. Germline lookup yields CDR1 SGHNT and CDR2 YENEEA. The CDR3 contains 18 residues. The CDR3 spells CASSLVTGTSGGVNEQFF. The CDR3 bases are TGTGCCAGCAGCTTAGTTACTGGGACTAGCGGGGGGGTCAATGAGCAGTTCTTC.

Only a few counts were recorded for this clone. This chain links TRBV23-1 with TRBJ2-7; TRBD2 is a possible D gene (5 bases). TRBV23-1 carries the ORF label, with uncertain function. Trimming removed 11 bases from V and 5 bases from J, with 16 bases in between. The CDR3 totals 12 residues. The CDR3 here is CAPRGSSNEQYF. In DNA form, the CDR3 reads TGCGCCCCCCGCGGGTCTTCCAACGAGCAGTACTTC.

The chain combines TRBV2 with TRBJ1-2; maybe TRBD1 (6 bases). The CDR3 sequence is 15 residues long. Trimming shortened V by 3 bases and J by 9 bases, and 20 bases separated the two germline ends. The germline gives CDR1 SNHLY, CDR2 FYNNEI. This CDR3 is CASSDDRRPRSRYTF. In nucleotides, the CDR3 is TGTGCCAGCAGTGATGACAGGAGGCCACGCTCACGCTACACCTTC.

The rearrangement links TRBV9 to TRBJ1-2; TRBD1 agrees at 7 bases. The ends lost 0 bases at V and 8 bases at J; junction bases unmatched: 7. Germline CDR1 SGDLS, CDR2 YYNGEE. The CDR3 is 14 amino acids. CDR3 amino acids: CASSVGTGDLGYTF. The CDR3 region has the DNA TGTGCCAGCAGCGTAGGAACAGGGGACCTGGGCTACACCTTC.